These 2 T cell receptor beta chains share one sample of origin, sequenced in a study of T cells in Graves' hyperthyroidism and ophthalmopathy. TCR beta CDR3 region amplification was performed from RNA transcripts. Primed by the HTBI set, a first-round RT-PCR was run on the TCR CDR3. TCRdb processed the multiplex PCR reads anew with MiXCR; each CDR3 protein has one entry. The sample consists of 800,000 or so distinct CDR3 sequences, more than 30% of them appearing once. Sequencing was done on a sample of blood. These receptors were obtained from a man younger than 30 with Graves' hyperthyroidism.

This sequence joins TRBV7-9 and TRBJ2-5; 9 bases fit TRBD2. The ends lost 4 bases at V and 0 bases at J; junction bases unmatched: 3. The CDR3 consists of 15 residues. CDR1 and CDR2 from the germline V gene are SEHNR and FQNEAQ (reference sequence). CDR3 region: CASSSLAGNQETQYF. The CDR3, as DNA: TGTGCCAGCAGCTCCCTAGCGGGGAACCAAGAGACCCAGTACTTC. Combining the CDR3 with reference TRBV7-9 and TRBJ2-5 gives the whole variable domain DTGVSQNPRHKITKRGQNVTFRCDPISEHNRLYWYRQTLGQGPEFLTYFQNEAQLEKSRLLSDRFSAERPKGSFSTLEIQRTEQGDSAMYLCASSSLAGNQETQYFGPGTRLLVL.

This clonotype was found a few times. CDR3 nucleotides: TGTGCCAGCAGTCCCAGGGTTCGGACTGAAGCTTTCTTT. This sequence encodes CASSPRVRTEAFF. The chain is built from TRBV12-3 or TRBV12-4 and TRBJ1-1; D might be TRBD1 (5 bases). The CDR3 extends over 13 amino acids. Trimming took off 5 bases at V and 5 bases at J, with 12 bases between the two ends.